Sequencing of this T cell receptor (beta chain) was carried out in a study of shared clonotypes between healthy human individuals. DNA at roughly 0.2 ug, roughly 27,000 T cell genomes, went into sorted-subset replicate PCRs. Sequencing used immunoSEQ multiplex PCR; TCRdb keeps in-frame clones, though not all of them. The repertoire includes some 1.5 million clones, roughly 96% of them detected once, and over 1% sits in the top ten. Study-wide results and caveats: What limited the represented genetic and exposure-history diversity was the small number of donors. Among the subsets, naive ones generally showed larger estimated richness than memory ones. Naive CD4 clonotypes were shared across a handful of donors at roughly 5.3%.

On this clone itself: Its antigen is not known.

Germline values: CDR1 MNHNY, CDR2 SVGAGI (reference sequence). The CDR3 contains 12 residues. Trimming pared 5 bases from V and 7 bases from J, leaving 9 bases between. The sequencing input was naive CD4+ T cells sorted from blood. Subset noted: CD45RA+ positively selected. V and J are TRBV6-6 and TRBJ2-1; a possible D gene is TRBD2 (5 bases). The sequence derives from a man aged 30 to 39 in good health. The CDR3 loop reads CASSPRENEQFF. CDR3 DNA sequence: TGTGCCAGCAGTCCAAGGGAGAATGAGCAGTTCTTC.